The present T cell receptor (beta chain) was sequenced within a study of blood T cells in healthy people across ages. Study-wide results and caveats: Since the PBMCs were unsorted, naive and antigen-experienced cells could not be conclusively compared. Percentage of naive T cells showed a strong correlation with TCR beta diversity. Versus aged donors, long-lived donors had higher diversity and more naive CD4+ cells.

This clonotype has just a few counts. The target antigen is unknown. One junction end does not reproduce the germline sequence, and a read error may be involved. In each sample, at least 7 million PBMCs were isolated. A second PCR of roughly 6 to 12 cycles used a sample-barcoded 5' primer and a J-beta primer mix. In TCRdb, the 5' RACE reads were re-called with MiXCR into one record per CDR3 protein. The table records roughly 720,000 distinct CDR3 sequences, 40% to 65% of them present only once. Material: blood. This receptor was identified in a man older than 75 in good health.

CDR3 sequence reads: CASSLLAGVGNEQFF. CDR3 in DNA: TGTGCCAGCAGCTTACTAGCGGGAGTCGGTAATGAGCAGTTCTTC. This chain connects TRBV5-1 to TRBJ2-1, with TRBD2 matching 11 bases. Germline values: CDR1 SGHRS, CDR2 YFSETQ. CDR3 length equals 15 residues.